Listed below are T cell receptor beta chains from one sample, sequenced in a study of radiotherapy plus CTLA-4 blockade in lung cancer. The protocol was immunoSEQ multiplex PCR, while the TCRdb copy is restricted to in-frame clones and leaves out a portion. Of 24,000 or so clones listed, 65% to 85% were seen once; the top ten hold around 3.5%. The source material was peripheral blood, sampled from a patient treated with radiotherapy plus ipilimumab. Every receptor here comes from a human donor with non-small cell lung cancer who had stable disease on radiotherapy plus ipilimumab. Each CDR3 is given with its conserved first and last residue. Each record gives: J gene, D gene, clone size, V gene, CDR3 protein, CDR3 DNA. D genes are given only for firm matches. The listing skips clone size in some rows; elsewhere it reads once, few, many or a size class.

j_call: TRBJ1-1; d_call: TRBD1; clone_size: NA; v_call: TRBV5-1; cdr3_aa: CASSWRTGQGTEAFF; cdr3_nt: TGCGCCAGCAGCTGGAGGACAGGGCAGGGCACTGAAGCTTTCTTT
j_call: TRBJ2-2; d_call: NA; clone_size: few; v_call: TRBV4-3; cdr3_aa: CASSQDLEFGPSGGGTGELFF; cdr3_nt: TGCGCCAGCAGCCAAGATTTGGAGTTCGGGCCTAGCGGAGGGGGAACCGGGGAGCTGTTTTTT
j_call: TRBJ2-1; d_call: NA; clone_size: NA; v_call: TRBV29-1; cdr3_aa: CSVFANWPNEQFF; cdr3_nt: TGCAGCGTATTTGCCAACTGGCCCAATGAGCAGTTCTTC
j_call: TRBJ2-5; d_call: NA; clone_size: NA; v_call: TRBV18; cdr3_aa: CASSPRQEGRETQYF; cdr3_nt: TGTGCCAGCTCACCTCGGCAAGAGGGGAGGGAGACCCAGTACTTC
j_call: TRBJ2-7; d_call: NA; clone_size: NA; v_call: TRBV21-1; cdr3_aa: CASSQPTSGRPKQYF; cdr3_nt: TGTGCCAGCAGTCAACCGACGAGCGGGAGGCCCAAGCAGTACTTC
j_call: TRBJ1-5; d_call: NA; clone_size: NA; v_call: TRBV19; cdr3_aa: CASSTLRQPQHF; cdr3_nt: TGTGCCAGTAGCACCCTTAGGCAGCCCCAGCATTTT
j_call: TRBJ2-2; d_call: NA; clone_size: NA; v_call: TRBV6-5; cdr3_aa: CASSSGRDTGELFF; cdr3_nt: TGTGCCAGCAGTTCGGGACGGGACACCGGGGAGCTGTTTTTT
j_call: TRBJ2-1; d_call: NA; clone_size: few; v_call: TRBV6-5; cdr3_aa: CASRAYVQGLNEQFF; cdr3_nt: TGTGCCAGCAGGGCCTATGTACAGGGTTTGAATGAGCAGTTCTTC
j_call: TRBJ2-7; d_call: NA; clone_size: NA; v_call: TRBV6-5; cdr3_aa: CASSYGPAGDEQYF; cdr3_nt: TGTGCCAGCAGTTACGGGCCGGCAGGGGACGAGCAGTACTTC
j_call: TRBJ2-7; d_call: TRBD2; clone_size: NA; v_call: TRBV6-1; cdr3_aa: CASKGLEDEQYF; cdr3_nt: TGTGCCAGCAAGGGACTAGAGGACGAGCAGTACTTC
j_call: TRBJ2-7; d_call: TRBD2; clone_size: NA; v_call: TRBV4-1; cdr3_aa: CASSQGLADPYEQYF; cdr3_nt: TGCGCCAGCAGCCAAGGCCTAGCGGACCCCTACGAGCAGTACTTC
j_call: TRBJ2-6; d_call: TRBD2; clone_size: NA; v_call: TRBV30; cdr3_aa: CAWKTSGVSGANVLTF; cdr3_nt: TGTGCCTGGAAAACTAGCGGGGTCTCTGGGGCCAACGTCCTGACTTTC
j_call: TRBJ2-7; d_call: NA; clone_size: NA; v_call: TRBV18; cdr3_aa: CASSPRPARHNEQYF; cdr3_nt: TGTGCCAGCTCACCACGTCCAGCCAGGCACAACGAGCAGTACTTC
j_call: TRBJ2-5; d_call: TRBD2; clone_size: NA; v_call: TRBV14; cdr3_aa: CASSHTRWTSGVDQETQYF; cdr3_nt: TGTGCCAGCAGCCACACGCGGTGGACTAGCGGGGTAGACCAAGAGACCCAGTACTTC
j_call: TRBJ1-2; d_call: NA; clone_size: NA; v_call: TRBV6-5; cdr3_aa: CASTPGTASGYTF; cdr3_nt: TGTGCCAGCACCCCAGGGACGGCTAGTGGCTACACCTTC
j_call: TRBJ2-5; d_call: NA; clone_size: once; v_call: TRBV5-6; cdr3_aa: CASSLRLAAETQYF; cdr3_nt: TGTGCCAGCAGCTTGCGCCTAGCAGCAGAGACCCAGTACTTC
j_call: TRBJ2-3; d_call: NA; clone_size: NA; v_call: TRBV11-2; cdr3_aa: CASSYNRASTDTQYF; cdr3_nt: TGTGCCAGCAGCTATAACAGAGCCTCCACAGATACGCAGTATTTT
j_call: TRBJ1-1; d_call: TRBD1; clone_size: NA; v_call: TRBV29-1; cdr3_aa: CSVVGGDRTVGEAFF; cdr3_nt: TGCAGCGTTGTGGGGGGGGACAGGACGGTAGGTGAAGCTTTCTTT
j_call: TRBJ1-1; d_call: TRBD1; clone_size: NA; v_call: TRBV2; cdr3_aa: CASSGPPGQGLNTEAFF; cdr3_nt: TGTGCCAGCAGTGGGCCCCCGGGACAGGGACTGAACACTGAAGCTTTCTTT
j_call: TRBJ1-1; d_call: NA; clone_size: NA; v_call: TRBV4-2; cdr3_aa: CASSQEAGAQQAFF; cdr3_nt: TGTGCCAGCAGCCAAGAAGCGGGAGCCCAACAAGCTTTCTTT
j_call: TRBJ1-2; d_call: NA; clone_size: NA; v_call: TRBV5-1; cdr3_aa: CASSLGGSVNYGYTF; cdr3_nt: TGCGCCAGCAGCTTGGGGGGATCAGTAAACTATGGCTACACCTTC
j_call: TRBJ2-3; d_call: NA; clone_size: NA; v_call: TRBV6-5; cdr3_aa: CASSYAPGTSDTQYF; cdr3_nt: TGTGCCAGCAGTTACGCTCCGGGAACCTCAGATACGCAGTATTTT
j_call: TRBJ2-5; d_call: NA; clone_size: NA; v_call: TRBV5-1; cdr3_aa: CASSLALGASPETQYF; cdr3_nt: TGCGCCAGCAGCCTGGCCTTGGGAGCCTCTCCGGAGACCCAGTACTTC
j_call: TRBJ1-1; d_call: NA; clone_size: NA; v_call: TRBV30; cdr3_aa: CAWSVPGLGGYTEAFF; cdr3_nt: TGTGCCTGGAGTGTACCGGGGTTAGGGGGTTACACTGAAGCTTTCTTT
j_call: TRBJ2-7; d_call: NA; clone_size: NA; v_call: TRBV11-2; cdr3_aa: CASSWGLSSYEQYF; cdr3_nt: TGTGCCAGCAGCTGGGGACTGAGTTCCTACGAGCAGTACTTC
j_call: TRBJ1-2; d_call: NA; clone_size: NA; v_call: TRBV6-1; cdr3_aa: CASRAQTDYGYTF; cdr3_nt: TGTGCCAGCAGGGCCCAGACAGATTATGGCTACACCTTC
j_call: TRBJ2-2; d_call: NA; clone_size: NA; v_call: TRBV6-6; cdr3_aa: CASSNQGDTGELFF; cdr3_nt: TGTGCCAGCAGTAACCAGGGCGACACCGGGGAGCTGTTTTTT
j_call: TRBJ1-3; d_call: NA; clone_size: NA; v_call: TRBV28; cdr3_aa: CASSYRSGNTIYF; cdr3_nt: TGTGCCAGCAGTTATCGCTCTGGAAACACCATATATTTT
j_call: TRBJ1-2; d_call: NA; clone_size: once; v_call: TRBV19; cdr3_aa: CASSWGSNGYTF; cdr3_nt: TGTGCCAGTAGTTGGGGTTCCAATGGCTACACCTTC
j_call: TRBJ2-5; d_call: TRBD2; clone_size: NA; v_call: TRBV4-2; cdr3_aa: CASSQGTSGRETQYF; cdr3_nt: TGTGCCAGCAGCCAAGGGACTAGCGGGCGCGAGACCCAGTACTTC
j_call: TRBJ2-3; d_call: TRBD2; clone_size: NA; v_call: TRBV9; cdr3_aa: CASSARGGLAGDRGTDTQYF; cdr3_nt: TGTGCCAGCAGCGCGCGGGGGGGACTAGCGGGAGATAGGGGCACAGATACGCAGTATTTT
j_call: TRBJ1-1; d_call: TRBD1; clone_size: NA; v_call: TRBV27; cdr3_aa: CASSLHRPTGENTEAFF; cdr3_nt: TGTGCCAGCAGTTTACACAGACCGACAGGGGAGAACACTGAAGCTTTCTTT
j_call: TRBJ2-1; d_call: NA; clone_size: NA; v_call: TRBV9; cdr3_aa: CASSARWAGAANEQFF; cdr3_nt: TGTGCCAGCAGCGCCCGTTGGGCGGGGGCAGCCAATGAGCAGTTCTTC
j_call: TRBJ2-1; d_call: NA; clone_size: NA; v_call: TRBV14; cdr3_aa: CASSQGRGPVREQFF; cdr3_nt: TGTGCCAGCAGCCAAGGGAGGGGGCCAGTTCGCGAGCAGTTCTTC
j_call: TRBJ2-2; d_call: NA; clone_size: NA; v_call: TRBV27; cdr3_aa: CASSSELFTGELFF; cdr3_nt: TGTGCCAGCAGCTCGGAACTTTTCACCGGGGAGCTGTTTTTT
j_call: TRBJ1-5; d_call: NA; clone_size: NA; v_call: TRBV5-6; cdr3_aa: CASSLRGSSNQPQHF; cdr3_nt: TGTGCCAGCAGCTTGCGGGGGAGCAGCAATCAGCCCCAGCATTTT
j_call: TRBJ2-7; d_call: NA; clone_size: few; v_call: TRBV5-4; cdr3_aa: CASSSGMGSYEQYF; cdr3_nt: TGTGCCAGCAGCTCGGGGATGGGCTCCTACGAGCAGTACTTC
j_call: TRBJ2-7; d_call: NA; clone_size: NA; v_call: TRBV6-6; cdr3_aa: CASTNAGTTYEQYF; cdr3_nt: TGTGCCAGCACCAATGCCGGGACCACCTACGAGCAGTACTTC
j_call: TRBJ1-3; d_call: TRBD1; clone_size: NA; v_call: TRBV5-1; cdr3_aa: CASGRDRGSGNTIYF; cdr3_nt: TGCGCCAGCGGCCGGGACAGGGGTTCTGGAAACACCATATATTTT
j_call: TRBJ1-3; d_call: NA; clone_size: NA; v_call: TRBV9; cdr3_aa: CASSLGGENTIYF; cdr3_nt: TGTGCCAGCAGCTTAGGCGGGGAAAACACCATATATTTT
j_call: TRBJ2-7; d_call: NA; clone_size: NA; v_call: TRBV6-5; cdr3_aa: CASTIYYEQYF; cdr3_nt: TGTGCCAGCACCATATACTACGAGCAGTACTTC
j_call: TRBJ2-1; d_call: NA; clone_size: once; v_call: TRBV5-6; cdr3_aa: CASSHRLLSEISYNEQFF; cdr3_nt: TGTGCCAGCAGCCACCGACTCCTGTCCGAGATCTCCTACAATGAGCAGTTCTTC
j_call: TRBJ1-1; d_call: TRBD1; clone_size: NA; v_call: TRBV19; cdr3_aa: CASSIATGGAKAFF; cdr3_nt: TGTGCCAGTAGTATCGCGACAGGGGGCGCGAAAGCTTTCTTT
j_call: TRBJ2-5; d_call: TRBD1; clone_size: once; v_call: TRBV7-8; cdr3_aa: CASTSSPGPGQGWSTETQYF; cdr3_nt: TGTGCCAGCACCTCTAGCCCAGGACCGGGACAGGGATGGTCGACAGAGACCCAGTACTTC
j_call: TRBJ1-2; d_call: NA; clone_size: few; v_call: TRBV19; cdr3_aa: CASSRTAGYTF; cdr3_nt: TGTGCCAGTAGCCGGACAGCTGGCTACACCTTC
j_call: TRBJ2-3; d_call: TRBD2; clone_size: NA; v_call: TRBV6-6; cdr3_aa: CASSSIRGAGSDTQYF; cdr3_nt: TGTGCCAGCAGCTCCATTCGGGGAGCGGGATCAGATACGCAGTATTTT
j_call: TRBJ2-7; d_call: NA; clone_size: NA; v_call: TRBV5-6; cdr3_aa: CASSRDSRGEQYF; cdr3_nt: TGTGCCAGCAGCCGGGACTCGCGGGGCGAGCAGTACTTC
j_call: TRBJ1-5; d_call: NA; clone_size: NA; v_call: TRBV27; cdr3_aa: CASSYRNQPQHF; cdr3_nt: TGTGCCAGCAGTTACAGGAATCAGCCCCAGCATTTT
j_call: TRBJ2-2; d_call: NA; clone_size: NA; v_call: TRBV19; cdr3_aa: CASSISRRITGELFF; cdr3_nt: TGTGCCAGTAGTATATCAAGGCGGATCACCGGGGAGCTGTTTTTT
j_call: TRBJ2-7; d_call: TRBD2; clone_size: NA; v_call: TRBV5-1; cdr3_aa: CASSLVYVSGLPLEQYF; cdr3_nt: TGCGCCAGCAGCTTGGTTTACGTGTCGGGACTACCCCTGGAGCAGTACTTC
j_call: TRBJ2-7; d_call: NA; clone_size: medium-sized; v_call: TRBV7-3; cdr3_aa: CASSFGGPVDEQYF; cdr3_nt: TGTGCCAGCAGCTTCGGGGGCCCCGTAGACGAGCAGTACTTC